Presented here are 17 T cell receptor beta chains from one specimen sequenced in a study of cytomegalovirus exposure and HLA in healthy donors. Use of 60 Vbeta and 13 Jbeta primers characterized the PCR. Method: immunoSEQ multiplex PCR; TCRdb's copy keeps in-frame clones and lacks some. There are under 95,000 clones in the sample; 75% to 85% occur only once, and roughly 15% lies in the top ten. Sequencing was performed on PBMCs. These receptors were taken from a woman aged 35 to 49 in good health and CMV-seropositive.

This clone was seen more than once but under ten times. The V gene is TRBV7-9, the J gene TRBJ1-2; the match to TRBD1 covers 8 bases. Germline lookup yields CDR1 SEHNR and CDR2 FQNEAQ (reference sequence). The V segment lost 2 bases and the J segment 2 bases; nucleotides outside the gene matches: 4. The CDR3 covers 15 residues. Written as DNA, the CDR3 is TGTGCCAGCAGCTTAAATTGGGACAGGAACTATGGCTACACCTTC. Translating gives CASSLNWDRNYGYTF.

This clone has more than one count but fewer than ten. The chain links TRBV5-1 to TRBJ2-1, with 10 bases lining up with TRBD2. V shed 4 bases, J shed 9 bases, and the junction held 13 bases outside the gene matches. The CDR3 is 16 amino acids. CDR1 and CDR2 from the germline V gene are SGHRS and YFSETQ. The CDR3 sequence: CASSLPPSGSSGEQFF. CDR3 DNA: TGCGCCAGCAGCCTACCCCCTAGCGGGAGTTCAGGTGAGCAGTTCTTC.

V and J are TRBV15 and TRBJ1-2; 7 nucleotides line up with TRBD1. CDR1 is LNHNV, CDR2 YYDKDF, per germline (reference sequence). CDR3 size: 17 residues. Trimming took 0 bases from V and 4 from J; bases not matched to a gene: 11. CDR3 nucleotide sequence: TGTGCCACCAGCAGAGATCCCCAGGGGGAGCCCATCTATGGCTACACCTTC. The encoded protein is CATSRDPQGEPIYGYTF.

This clone was recorded only once. The V call is TRBV5-6, the J call TRBJ1-1, with TRBD1 identical over 9 bases. V was pared by 3 bases and J by 7 bases, with 4 bases of the junction left unmatched. Germline values: CDR1 SGHDT, CDR2 YYEEEE. The CDR3 sequence is 13 residues long. The chain's CDR3 is CASSWPGQGEAFF. The CDR3 DNA sequence: TGTGCCAGCAGCTGGCCGGGACAGGGTGAAGCTTTCTTT. Together with reference TRBV5-6 and TRBJ1-1, the CDR3 gives the full variable domain: DAGVTQSPTHLIKTRGQQVTLRCSPKSGHDTVSWYQQALGQGPQFIFQYYEEEERQRGNFPDRFSGHQFPNYSSELNVNALLLGDSALYLCASSWPGQGEAFFGQGTRLTVV.

V is TRBV28 and J is TRBJ2-1, with TRBD2 matching over 14 bases. V was pared by 10 bases and J by 15 bases, with 17 bases of the junction left unmatched. The length of the CDR3 is 15 residues. The germline V gene has CDR1 MDHEN and CDR2 SYDVKM. CDR3 loop: CAITTSGRAVASRFF. The CDR3 DNA is TGTGCCATTACGACTAGCGGGAGGGCCGTTGCCTCGAGGTTCTTC.

The CDR3 region is CASSPQGWPQETQYF. The CDR3 DNA reads TGTGCCAGCAGCCCCCAGGGGTGGCCCCAAGAGACCCAGTACTTC. The V gene is TRBV7-3, the J gene TRBJ2-5; a weak D match, TRBD1 (6 bases). Germline CDR1 SGHTA, CDR2 FQGTGA. Trimming took off 5 bases at V and 1 base at J, with 14 bases between the two ends. The CDR3 is 15 amino acids.

The J gene is TRBJ2-1, the V gene TRBV2; D call uncertain. V gave up 5 bases and J gave up 5 bases, with 10 bases separating them. Germline V gene sequence: CDR1 SNHLY, CDR2 FYNNEI. The CDR3 is 13 amino acids. CDR3 DNA sequence: TGTGCCAGCAGTCGCGGAGTCCACAATGAGCAGTTCTTC. Its protein product is CASSRGVHNEQFF.

Only a few counts were recorded for this clone. V is TRBV28 and J is TRBJ1-1; 8 positions agree with TRBD1. Germline CDR1 and CDR2: MDHEN and SYDVKM. The V and J ends lost 8 bases and 2 bases, in that order; junction bases with no gene match: 4. The CDR3 is made up of 13 amino acids. CDR3 region: CASYRGSNTEAFF. CDR3 DNA: TGTGCCAGCTACAGGGGGTCTAACACTGAAGCTTTCTTT.

This clone was counted once. The gene calls are TRBV9 and TRBJ2-3, with 8 bases lining up with TRBD2. Germline CDR1 and CDR2: SGDLS and YYNGEE. Trimming took 5 bases from V and 0 from J; bases not matched to a gene: 8. The CDR3 is 16 amino acids. The chain's CDR3 is CASSGDSGRSTDTQYF. The CDR3 nucleotides read TGTGCCAGCAGTGGTGACAGCGGGAGAAGCACAGATACGCAGTATTTT. Full variable domain (missing parts from reference TRBV9 and TRBJ2-3): DSGVTQTPKHLITATGQRVTLRCSPRSGDLSVYWYQQSLDQGLQFLIQYYNGEERAKGNILERFSAQQFPDLHSELNLSSLELGDSALYFCASSGDSGRSTDTQYFGPGTRLTVL.

About this clone itself: This likely comes from a read error, as the CDR3 has no conserved phenylalanine or tryptophan at its end. The V gene is TRBV6-1, the J gene TRBJ1-2; TRBD1 agrees at 7 bases. The J segment lost 6 bases and the V segment lost 7 bases, leaving 8 bases of the junction unmatched. Germline CDR1 is MNHNS and CDR2 is SASEGT. This CDR3 comprises 13 residues. CDR3 sequence reads: CASTLQGLNGYTV. In nucleotides, the CDR3 is TGTGCCAGCACGCTACAGGGGTTGAATGGCTACACCGTC.

This clone has more than one count but fewer than ten. This rearrangement joins TRBV28 to TRBJ2-1; 12 bases are a match to TRBD2. V dropped 3 bases and J dropped 0; count of bases not matched to a gene: 9. The CDR3 spans 19 residues. The germline V gene encodes CDR1 MDHEN and CDR2 SYDVKM. CDR3 loop: CASSFGGLAGLSSYNEQFF. CDR3 nucleotides: TGTGCCAGCAGTTTCGGAGGACTAGCGGGGCTTAGCTCCTACAATGAGCAGTTCTTC.

This clone was detected a few times. The rearrangement uses TRBV2 and TRBJ1-2; weak D call: TRBD1 (5 bases). V was cut by 4 bases and J by 5 bases, with 8 bases left in between. The CDR3 is made up of 12 amino acids. Germline CDR1 and CDR2: SNHLY and FYNNEI. The CDR3 here is CASSGGGYGYTF. CDR3 DNA: TGTGCCAGCAGTGGGGGGGGGTATGGCTACACCTTC.

The chain recombines TRBV5-6 with TRBJ1-6; 7 bases are shared with TRBD1. Germline loops: CDR1 SGHDT, CDR2 YYEEEE. Trimming took 4 bases from V and 8 from J; bases not matched to a gene: 9. This CDR3 contains 15 residues. The CDR3 DNA reads as TGTGCCAGCAGCAGTACCGGGACAGCGGATTCACCCCTCCACTTT. Amino acids: CASSSTGTADSPLHF. Complete variable domain (other parts from reference TRBV5-6 and TRBJ1-6): DAGVTQSPTHLIKTRGQQVTLRCSPKSGHDTVSWYQQALGQGPQFIFQYYEEEERQRGNFPDRFSGHQFPNYSSELNVNALLLGDSALYLCASSSTGTADSPLHFGNGTRLTVT.

The V gene is TRBV27, the J gene TRBJ1-1; no clear D. The V gene's germline CDR1 is MNHEY and CDR2 SMNVEV (reference sequence). The V end was cut by 3 bases, the J end by 5 bases, with 10 bases between. This CDR3 has 13 residues. Here the CDR3 reads CASSFRELTEAFF. The DNA of the CDR3 is TGTGCCAGCAGTTTTCGGGAATTAACTGAAGCTTTCTTT.

Points on this clone: The same CDR3 is also encoded by other DNA sequences in this sample. The chain uses TRBV29-1 and TRBJ1-2; maybe TRBD1 (5 bases). Per germline, CDR1 SQVTM and CDR2 ANQGSEA. V was clipped by 3 bases and J by 6 bases, with 5 bases between them. This CDR3 is built from 10 residues. The CDR3 DNA reads TGCAGCGTTGACAGGGATGGCTACACCTTC. It encodes CSVDRDGYTF.

The V gene is TRBV2, the J gene TRBJ1-2; D gene uncertain. The CDR3 has 13 amino acids. Germline V gene lookup returns CDR1 SNHLY and CDR2 FYNNEI. V gave up 8 bases and J gave up 5 bases, with 15 bases separating them. For the CDR3, the DNA is TGTGCCAGCGGATCCGTGAGGGATTATGGCTACACCTTC. Its translation: CASGSVRDYGYTF.

The chain is built from TRBV11-3 and TRBJ2-1; 10 bases match TRBD2. V gave up 1 base and J gave up 7 bases; unmatched junction bases: 4. From germline, CDR1 is SGHNT and CDR2 YENEEA. The CDR3 covers 15 residues. The CDR3 DNA reads TGTGCCAGCAGCTTAGGTTCTAGCGGGGGTAATGAGCAGTTCTTC. The encoded protein is CASSLGSSGGNEQFF.